This TCR beta chain was captured in a study of STAT5B mutations in CD4+ large granular lymphocyte leukemia. The V end was cut by 5 bases, the J end by 4 bases, with 11 bases between. The CDR3 sequence is 13 residues long. The germline CDR1 and CDR2 sequences are MDHEN and SYDVKM. Profiling relied on immunoSEQ multiplex PCR, and the TCRdb table lists in-frame clones only, not all of them. This repertoire shows more than 30,000 clones, 71% found once; its top ten account for around 0.44%. The genes are TRBV28 and TRBJ1-2; D is unclear. The sequenced sample was CD4+ T cells from blood buffy coats. This sequence originates from a human donor in good health. The CDR3 DNA is TGTGCCAGCAGTCCACAGCTCTTCTATGGCTACACCTTC. Its protein is CASSPQLFYGYTF.